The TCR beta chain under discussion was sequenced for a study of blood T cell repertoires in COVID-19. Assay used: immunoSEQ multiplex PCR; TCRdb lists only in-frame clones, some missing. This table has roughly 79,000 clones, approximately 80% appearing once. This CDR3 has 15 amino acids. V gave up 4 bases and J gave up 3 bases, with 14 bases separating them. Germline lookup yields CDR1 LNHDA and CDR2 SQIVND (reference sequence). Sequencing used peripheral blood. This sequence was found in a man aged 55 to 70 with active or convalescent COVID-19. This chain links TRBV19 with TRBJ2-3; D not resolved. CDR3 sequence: CASSKAPDKTDTQYF. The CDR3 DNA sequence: TGTGCCAGTAGTAAAGCCCCCGATAAGACAGATACGCAGTATTTT.